One sample yielded the 5 T cell receptor beta chains listed below, sequenced in a study of T cells in Graves' hyperthyroidism and ophthalmopathy (dated by TCRdb to about 2019). Library prep was done by multiplex PCR. The reads were generated on an Illumina HiSeq 2000. Amplification of TCR beta CDR3 regions was carried out from RNA transcripts. The TCR CDR3 was subjected to a first round of RT-PCR using the HTBI primer set and the Qiagen OneStep RT-PCR kit. Using fastp trimming at Q25 and MiXCR clonotype assembly, TCRdb reanalyzed the public sequencing data and kept in-frame beta chains. Rows matching on CDR3 protein sequence are summarized as one entry with the most common DNA and genes. For this sample the table gives some 490,000 distinct CDR3 sequences, of which around a fifth were detected only once. Roughly 49% of the sample goes to the ten largest clones. The sample taken for sequencing was blood. Receptors originate from a woman in her sixties or seventies with Graves' ophthalmopathy.

In this sample, this clonotype turned up once. The genes are TRBV5-1 and TRBJ1-5; no clear D gene. The CDR3 totals 16 residues. V shed 0 bases and J shed 0 bases, with 10 bases lying between them. Germline V lookup: CDR1 SGHRS, CDR2 YFSETQ. The CDR3 region is CASSLGAVNSNQPQHF. CDR3 DNA: TGCGCCAGCAGCTTGGGCGCAGTAAATAGCAATCAGCCCCAGCATTTT.

The gene calls are TRBV7-8 and TRBJ1-2, with TRBD1 as a possible D gene (6 bases). The CDR3 is 15 residues long. Trimming took off 7 bases at V and 5 bases at J, with 20 bases between the two ends. Germline CDR1 is SGHVS and CDR2 is FQNEAQ. The CDR3 sequence: CASNPSQGKGYGYTF. The CDR3 DNA reads as TGTGCCAGCAACCCATCCCAGGGGAAGGGGTATGGCTACACCTTC.

This clonotype came up a few times. This chain joins TRBV11-2 and TRBJ2-7; D not certain. The germline CDR1 and CDR2 sequences are SGHAT and FQNNGV. The CDR3 consists of 16 residues. Deletions cut 5 bases from V and 1 base from J, with 18 bases between. The CDR3 DNA sequence: TGTGCCAGCAGCCACTATAGTCTTGGGCCTTCCTACGAGCAGTACTTC. The encoded protein is CASSHYSLGPSYEQYF. The full variable domain, with the rest looked up from reference TRBV11-2 and TRBJ2-7, is EAGVAQSPRYKIIEKRQSVAFWCNPISGHATLYWYQQILGQGPKLLIQFQNNGVVDDSQLPKDRFSAERLKGVDSTLKIQPAKLEDSAVYLCASSHYSLGPSYEQYFGPGTRLTVT.

This clonotype was counted at least ten times. This chain joins TRBV3-1 and TRBJ2-2; 8 nucleotides match TRBD2. Germline V gives CDR1 LGHDT, CDR2 YNNKEL (reference sequence). J was trimmed by 7 bases and V by 4 bases; bases with no gene match: 8. The CDR3 covers 15 residues. CDR3 amino acids: CASSPTSGEVGELFF. CDR3 nucleotide sequence: TGTGCCAGCAGCCCCACTAGCGGAGAGGTCGGGGAGCTGTTTTTT.

The CDR3 coding sequence is TGCAGTGTCGGGGCGCTTAATGAGCAGTTCTTC. Its protein product is CSVGALNEQFF. The gene calls are TRBV20-1 and TRBJ2-1, with D possibly called TRBD1 or TRBD2 (5 bases each). This CDR3 spans 11 amino acids. Germline CDR1 and CDR2: DFQATT and SNEGSKA (reference sequence). Trimming cost V 7 bases and J 7 bases, with 11 bases left between them.